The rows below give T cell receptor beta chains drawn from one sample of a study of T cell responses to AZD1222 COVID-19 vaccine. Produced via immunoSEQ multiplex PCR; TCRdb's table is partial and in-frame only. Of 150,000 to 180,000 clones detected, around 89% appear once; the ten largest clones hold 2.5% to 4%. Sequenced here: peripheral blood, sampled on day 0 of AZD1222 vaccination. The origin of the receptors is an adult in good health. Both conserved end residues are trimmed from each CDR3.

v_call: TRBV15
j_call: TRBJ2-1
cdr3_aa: ATSRGGKGQGSYNEQF

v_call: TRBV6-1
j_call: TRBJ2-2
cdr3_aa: ASSGPGQGYTGELF

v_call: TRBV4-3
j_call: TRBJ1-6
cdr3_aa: ASSQDQRSYNSPLH

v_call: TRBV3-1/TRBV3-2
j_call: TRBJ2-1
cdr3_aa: ASNSRMNNEQF

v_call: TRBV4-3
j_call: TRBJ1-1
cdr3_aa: ASSQDPTYTEAF

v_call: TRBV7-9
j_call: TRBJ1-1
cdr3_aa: ASSFGPQGVGAF

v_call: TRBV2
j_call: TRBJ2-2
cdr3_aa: ASSEQRGGTGELF

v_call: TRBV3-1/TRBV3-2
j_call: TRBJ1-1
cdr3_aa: ASSQMAGDTEAF

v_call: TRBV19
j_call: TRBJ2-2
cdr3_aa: ASSSGPRVTGELF

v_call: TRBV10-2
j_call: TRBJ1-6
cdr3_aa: ASSRGGQNSPLH